Included here is one T cell receptor (beta chain) sequence, with context. The CDR3 is 15 amino acids. In germline, CDR1 is MNHEY, CDR2 SVGAGI. Trimming pared 5 bases from V and 3 bases from J, leaving 17 bases between. Division of CD4+ cells produced a CD45RA+ naive subset and a CD45RA-negative memory subset. The record originates from a study of shared clonotypes between healthy human individuals. Sequencing was performed with immunoSEQ multiplex PCR; in TCRdb, only in-frame clones are kept and a portion is missing. The data contain 2 million to 2.5 million clones, 85% to 95% of them singletons. V is TRBV6-5 and J is TRBJ2-7; a weak D match, TRBD1 (6 bases). This TCR came from a man younger than 35 in good health. Some clones in this sample may be carry-over from other donors' samples. The sample taken for sequencing was naive CD4+ T cells from PBMCs. Indicated subset: CD45RA+ positively selected. In nucleotides, the CDR3 is TGTGCCAGCAGTACATACAGGGATATTATCTACGAGCAGTACTTC. Residues: CASSTYRDIIYEQYF.